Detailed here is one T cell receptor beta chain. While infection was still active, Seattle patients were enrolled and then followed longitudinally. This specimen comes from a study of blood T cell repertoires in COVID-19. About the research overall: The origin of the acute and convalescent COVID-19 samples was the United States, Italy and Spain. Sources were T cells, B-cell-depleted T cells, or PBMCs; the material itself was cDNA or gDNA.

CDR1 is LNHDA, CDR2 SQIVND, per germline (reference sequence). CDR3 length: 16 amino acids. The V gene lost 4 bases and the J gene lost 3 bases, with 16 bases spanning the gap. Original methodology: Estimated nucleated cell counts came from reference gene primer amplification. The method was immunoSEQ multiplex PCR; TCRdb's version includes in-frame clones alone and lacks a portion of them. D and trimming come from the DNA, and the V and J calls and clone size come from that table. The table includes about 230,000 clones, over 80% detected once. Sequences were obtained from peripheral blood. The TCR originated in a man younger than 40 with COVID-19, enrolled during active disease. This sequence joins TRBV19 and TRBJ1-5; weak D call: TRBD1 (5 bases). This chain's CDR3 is CASSTLWTTDNQPQHF. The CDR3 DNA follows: TGTGCCAGTAGTACTCTTTGGACAACTGACAATCAGCCCCAGCATTTT.